The T cell receptor (beta chain) under discussion was sequenced for a study of CD8 T cells in Susac syndrome. The count of this clonotype is one. This CDR3 is 14 amino acids long. Between the trimmed V and J ends, which lost 3 bases and 0 bases, there was a span of 9 bases. Germline V CDR1 and CDR2: LNHDA, SQIVND (reference sequence). Random hexamers were used to reverse transcribe an amount of roughly 0.5 to 1 ug RNA. MiXCR, applied by TCRdb to the immunoSEQ multiplex PCR reads, yields one record per CDR3 protein. The repertoire consists of 250,000 to 300,000 distinct CDR3 sequences, with 85% occurring once and the leading ten covering about 0.11%.

This sequence was found in a human donor with multiple sclerosis. This chain uses TRBV19 with TRBJ2-7; D perhaps matches TRBD2 (5 bases). Sequencing was done on a sample of CD8+ T cells from PBMCs. Here the CDR3 reads CASSIRGSSYEQYF. In DNA, the CDR3 is TGTGCCAGTAGTATTAGAGGGAGCTCCTACGAGCAGTACTTC.